Sequencing of this T cell receptor (beta chain) was carried out in a study of cytomegalovirus exposure and HLA in healthy donors. Whole-study context: The 500 to 850 first-cohort repertoires and the approximately 110 validation repertoires shared the same platform, a later analysis reported. General study results and limits: Cytomegalovirus status, reportedly, was diagnosed with high specificity and sensitivity by the classifier. There were some public TCRs occurring in many donors, but most TCR sequences were rare.

Sequencing was performed with immunoSEQ multiplex PCR; in TCRdb, only in-frame clones are kept and a portion is missing. The repertoire holds about 300,000 clones, with 88% as singletons. Per the germline V gene, CDR1 is SGHDT and CDR2 is YYEEEE. The germline V and J ends were trimmed by 0 bases and 5 bases, with 14 bases remaining between them. This CDR3 has 15 amino acids. Note on this clone: What it binds is unknown.

Sequenced material: PBMCs. The sequence derives from a woman under 30 in good health and CMV-seronegative. V is TRBV5-6 and J is TRBJ2-5; possible D gene TRBD1, 7 bases. The CDR3 nucleotides read TGTGCCAGCAGCTTGGAAGGGGGCGCGGGGGAGACCCAGTACTTC. Its translation: CASSLEGGAGETQYF.